This T cell receptor (beta chain) was retrieved from a study of T cell responses to AZD1222 COVID-19 vaccine. Here immunoSEQ multiplex PCR was the method, and the copy in TCRdb shows in-frame clones only, minus some. Among about 150,000 clones, approximately 89% were seen once, and the ten largest hold around 1.7%. The CDR3 spans 15 residues. Trimming removed 0 bases from V and 1 base from J, with 9 bases in between. Germline loops: CDR1 ENHRY, CDR2 SYGVKD. The V and J genes are TRBV10-3 and TRBJ1-1; D is unresolved. Sequenced here: peripheral blood, sampled 28 days after the second AZD1222 dose. The sequence came from an adult who received the AZD1222 COVID-19 vaccine. CDR3 in amino acids: CAISESTLGNTEAFF. The CDR3 DNA sequence: TGTGCCATCAGTGAGTCGACTCTCGGGAACACTGAAGCTTTCTTT.